The 27 T cell receptor beta chains presented below share a single source sample, sequenced in a study of blood T cell repertoires in COVID-19. Some clones are missing from TCRdb's copy, which holds only in-frame ones; the method was immunoSEQ multiplex PCR. The table shows over 140,000 clones, with almost 80% occurring only once. Sequenced sample: PBMCs or T cells enriched from blood (not recorded which). These receptors all come from a woman aged 50 to 65 who had recovered from COVID-19.

The chain couples TRBV10-3 to TRBJ1-5; a possible D gene is TRBD1 (5 bases). V was trimmed by 6 bases and J by 4 bases, leaving 10 bases between them. Per germline, CDR1 ENHRY and CDR2 SYGVKD. The CDR3 sequence is 13 residues long. The CDR3 DNA follows: TGTGCCATCAGCCCGGACACGAATCAGCCCCAGCATTTT. Protein: CAISPDTNQPQHF.

The chain carries TRBV4-2 and TRBJ2-3; 7 bases are shared with TRBD2. V dropped 2 bases and J dropped 4; count of bases not matched to a gene: 12. Germline V CDR1 and CDR2: LGHNA, YNFKEQ. This CDR3 spans 17 amino acids. The CDR3 spells CASSQFLRGSGSDTQYF. The CDR3 DNA sequence: TGTGCCAGCAGCCAATTCCTTCGCGGGAGCGGATCAGATACGCAGTATTTT.

The CDR3 is CASSLDREAPLHF. The CDR3, as DNA: TGTGCCAGCAGCTTGGACCGAGAAGCACCCCTCCACTTT. V and J are TRBV5-4 and TRBJ1-6; D gene unclear. In germline, CDR1 is SGHNT, CDR2 YYREEE (reference sequence). V was pared by 0 bases and J by 11 bases, with 9 bases between. The CDR3 loop spans 13 amino acids.

J is TRBJ1-2 and V is TRBV6-5, with 8 bases aligning to TRBD1. Germline CDR1 reads MNHEY; CDR2 reads SVGAGI. Unmatched junction bases numbered 4, after V lost 2 bases and J lost 8 bases. This CDR3 region has 13 residues. The CDR3 DNA is TGTGCCAGCAGTTACGGACAGGGTATAGGCTACACCTTC. Its protein is CASSYGQGIGYTF.

The CDR3 here is CASSGGLGREMNEQFF. CDR3 in DNA: TGTGCCAGCAGTGGGGGATTGGGGCGGGAGATGAATGAGCAGTTCTTC. The rearrangement uses TRBV28 and TRBJ2-1; 7 bases fit TRBD2. The CDR3 is 16 residues long. Germline V gene data show CDR1 as MDHEN and CDR2 as SYDVKM. V lost 5 bases to trimming and J lost 7 bases; unmatched junction nucleotides: 14.

This clone was seen only once. Sequence at one end of the junction differs from germline and may be a read error. V is TRBV19 and J is TRBJ1-4; D possibly corresponds to TRBD1 (6 bases). This CDR3 region has 15 residues. Germline V gene sequence: CDR1 LNHDA, CDR2 SQIVND (reference sequence). In DNA form, the CDR3 reads TGTGCCAGTAGTACCTCCCGGGACACTAGTGAAAAACTGTTTTTT. It translates to CASSTSRDTSEKLFF.

The chain combines TRBV28 with TRBJ1-5; D is possibly TRBD1 (6 bases). The CDR3 has 13 residues. V was cut by 6 bases and J by 4 bases, with 10 bases left in between. The germline V gene has CDR1 MDHEN and CDR2 SYDVKM. The CDR3 is CASRGGPNQPQHF. The DNA for the CDR3 is TGTGCCAGCAGGGGGGGGCCAAATCAGCCCCAGCATTTT.

V and J are TRBV5-8 and TRBJ2-5, with 8 bases lining up with TRBD1. CDR3 length: 12 residues. CDR1 is SGHTS and CDR2 is YDEGEE in the germline V gene. After removal of 6 bases from V and 4 bases from J, the junction contained 2 bases not matched to a gene. The CDR3 protein is CASTRGRETQYF. The CDR3, as DNA: TGTGCCAGCACCAGGGGGCGAGAGACCCAGTACTTC.

V usage is TRBV9 and J usage is TRBJ2-7; 7 nucleotides agree with TRBD1. The CDR3 consists of 15 residues. In germline, CDR1 is SGDLS, CDR2 YYNGEE. Trimming took 0 bases from V and 0 from J; bases not matched to a gene: 3. This CDR3 is CASSVATGDSYEQYF. DNA of the CDR3: TGTGCCAGCAGCGTAGCAACAGGGGACTCCTACGAGCAGTACTTC.

V is TRBV19 and J is TRBJ1-2; maybe TRBD1 (5 bases). Trimming took 8 bases from V and 8 from J, leaving 6 bases between them. The CDR3 consists of 9 residues. Germline V gene lookup returns CDR1 LNHDA and CDR2 SQIVND (reference sequence). CDR3 residues: CASGAGYTF. The CDR3 coding sequence is TGTGCCAGTGGGGCCGGCTACACCTTC.

The chain joins TRBV5-4 to TRBJ1-2; the D gene is possibly TRBD1 (6 bases). V was trimmed by 4 bases and J by 5 bases, leaving 18 bases between them. The germline gives CDR1 SGHNT, CDR2 YYREEE (reference sequence). The CDR3 runs 15 residues. CDR3 protein: CASSLGAGMSYGYTF. DNA for the CDR3: TGTGCCAGCAGCCTGGGGGCAGGGATGAGTTATGGCTACACCTTC.

This rearrangement joins TRBV18 to TRBJ2-7; maybe TRBD1 (5 bases). This CDR3 contains 13 residues. Germline assignment: CDR1 KGHSH and CDR2 LQKENI. V gave up 7 bases and J gave up 7 bases, with 17 bases separating them. CDR3 region: CASYEGASEEQYF. The CDR3 DNA reads as TGTGCCAGCTACGAAGGGGCTAGTGAGGAGCAGTACTTC. Drawing the rest from reference TRBV18 and TRBJ2-7, the complete variable domain is NAGVMQNPRHLVRRRGQEARLRCSPMKGHSHVYWYRQLPEEGLKFMVYLQKENIIDESGMPKERFSAEFPKEGPSILRIQQVVRGDSAAYFCASYEGASEEQYFGPGTRLTVT.

This clone has just one count. The gene calls are TRBV7-2 and TRBJ2-3, with 10 bases lining up with TRBD2. Germline CDR1 SGHTA, CDR2 FQGNSA. The CDR3 covers 17 residues. Trimming took 0 bases from V and 1 from J; bases not matched to a gene: 4. The CDR3 protein is CASSLARLAGGTDTQYF. The CDR3, as DNA: TGTGCCAGCAGCTTAGCTCGGCTAGCGGGGGGCACAGATACGCAGTATTTT.

This chain joins TRBV19 and TRBJ1-3; 8 bases agree with TRBD1. CDR3 length equals 16 residues. The germline CDR1 and CDR2 sequences are LNHDA and SQIVND (reference sequence). The V segment lost 5 bases and the J segment 0 bases; nucleotides outside the gene matches: 6. CDR3 in amino acids: CASSLDRASSGNTIYF. DNA of the CDR3: TGTGCCAGTAGTCTGGACAGGGCGAGCTCTGGAAACACCATATATTTT. Full variable domain (missing parts from reference TRBV19 and TRBJ1-3): DGGITQSPKYLFRKEGQNVTLSCEQNLNHDAMYWYRQDPGQGLRLIYYSQIVNDFQKGDIAEGYSVSREKKESFPLTVTSAQKNPTAFYLCASSLDRASSGNTIYFGEGSWLTVV.

The rearrangement links TRBV7-9 to TRBJ1-1, with no clear D. Per the germline V gene, CDR1 is SEHNR and CDR2 is FQNEAQ (reference sequence). Trimming removed 5 bases from V and 3 bases from J, with 10 bases in between. The CDR3 spans 13 residues. The CDR3, as DNA: TGTGCCAGCAGCCCGGGGTGGCACACTGAAGCTTTCTTT. Translation: CASSPGWHTEAFF.

This clone has only a few counts. The J gene is TRBJ2-2, the V gene TRBV7-9, with 10 bases fitting TRBD1. From germline, CDR1 is SEHNR and CDR2 FQNEAQ (reference sequence). Trimming removed 5 bases from V and 5 bases from J; junction bases left unmatched: 5. The CDR3 consists of 15 residues. The DNA for the CDR3 is TGTGCCAGCAGCCCCGGGACAGGGGATACCGGGGAGCTGTTTTTT. Translated, it gives CASSPGTGDTGELFF.

This clone turned up a few times. The V call is TRBV30, the J call TRBJ1-5; D is unclear. The CDR3 has 15 residues. The germline CDR1 and CDR2 sequences are GTSNPN and SVGIG (reference sequence). The germline V and J ends were trimmed by 0 bases and 6 bases, with 15 bases remaining between them. The CDR3, as DNA: TGTGCCTGGAGTGTACGATCGTCGGGGAGTCAGCCCCAGCATTTT. Its translation: CAWSVRSSGSQPQHF.

The chain recombines TRBV13 with TRBJ2-3; TRBD1 matches at 9 bases. Trimming removed 5 bases from V and 2 bases from J; junction bases left unmatched: 17. The CDR3 is made up of 19 amino acids. From germline, CDR1 is PRHDT and CDR2 FYEKMQ (reference sequence). The CDR3 reads CASSTRPGTGYAVTDTQYF. For the CDR3, the DNA is TGTGCCAGCAGCACACGTCCCGGGACAGGGTACGCAGTCACAGATACGCAGTATTTT.

In this sample, this clone turned up many times. The J gene is TRBJ1-5, the V gene TRBV4-1; D ambiguous. The ends were cut back, 4 bases at V and 5 bases at J, with 12 bases in the middle. This CDR3 spans 14 amino acids. From germline, CDR1 is MGHRA and CDR2 YSYEKL. The CDR3 loop reads CASSLVPGDQPQHF. The CDR3 DNA sequence: TGCGCCAGCAGCCTAGTCCCCGGGGATCAGCCCCAGCATTTT.

The V gene is TRBV30, the J gene TRBJ1-6, with D possibly being TRBD1 (6 bases). The CDR3 spans 13 residues. Germline CDR1 and CDR2: GTSNPN and SVGIG (reference sequence). The V and J ends lost 5 bases and 10 bases respectively, with 15 bases between them. DNA for the CDR3: TGTGCCTGGCACCACAGGGAAGAGTCACCCCTCCACTTT. The encoded protein is CAWHHREESPLHF.

The V and J genes are TRBV4-2 and TRBJ1-5, with D possibly matching TRBD1 (6 bases). Germline V gene lookup returns CDR1 LGHNA and CDR2 YNFKEQ. The CDR3 length is 15 residues. Between the trimmed V and J ends, which lost 3 bases and 6 bases, there was a span of 15 bases. This CDR3 reads CASSQRQAPSQPQHF. The CDR3 coding sequence is TGTGCCAGCAGCCAGAGACAGGCCCCCAGTCAGCCCCAGCATTTT.

The count of this clone is one. The gene calls are TRBV11-2 and TRBJ2-7; a possible D gene is TRBD2 (6 bases). The germline V gene has CDR1 SGHAT and CDR2 FQNNGV. V gave up 5 bases and J gave up 4 bases, with 18 bases separating them. CDR3 length: 15 amino acids. DNA for the CDR3: TGTGCCAGCAGCCAACCGTTCGGGAGTCTATACGAGCAGTACTTC. Its translation: CASSQPFGSLYEQYF.

The chain has TRBV5-5 and TRBJ1-6; maybe TRBD1 (6 bases). This CDR3 region has 16 residues. With 6 bases removed from V and 7 bases from J, the gap between germline ends came to 20 bases. Looked up from germline, CDR1 is SGHKS and CDR2 is YYEKEE (reference sequence). The CDR3 reads CASTVSLRTANSPLHF. The CDR3 DNA sequence: TGTGCCAGCACCGTGAGTTTACGGACAGCAAATTCACCCCTCCACTTT.

The chain is built from TRBV5-1 and TRBJ2-2; 7 nucleotides align to TRBD1. Germline V gene lookup returns CDR1 SGHRS and CDR2 YFSETQ. The CDR3 spans 17 residues. The V segment lost 0 bases and the J segment 4 bases; nucleotides outside the gene matches: 9. The CDR3 DNA is TGCGCCAGCAGCTTGGTGGCTAGGGGGCGCGGCACCGGGGAGCTGTTTTTT. It codes for CASSLVARGRGTGELFF.

This chain links TRBV18 with TRBJ2-7, with D unresolved. Trimming stripped 3 bases from V and 5 bases from J, with 8 bases between. This CDR3 is built from 12 residues. Germline V gives CDR1 KGHSH, CDR2 LQKENI. CDR3 in DNA: TGTGCCAGCTCACCCTCTGGCCACGAGCAGTACTTC. Residues: CASSPSGHEQYF.

The CDR3 spells CASTEGVPYNEQFF. The CDR3 DNA is TGTGCCAGCACCGAGGGGGTCCCCTACAATGAGCAGTTCTTC. The chain couples TRBV6-5 to TRBJ2-1; possibly TRBD1 for D (6 bases). Between the trimmed V and J ends, which lost 7 bases and 2 bases, there was a span of 12 bases. CDR3 length: 14 amino acids. Germline CDR1 reads MNHEY; CDR2 reads SVGAGI.

The V call is TRBV28, the J call TRBJ2-7; maybe TRBD2 (5 bases). This CDR3 is built from 14 residues. Trimming removed 4 bases at V and 0 bases at J, with 10 bases between. Germline V lookup: CDR1 MDHEN, CDR2 SYDVKM. DNA for the CDR3: TGTGCCAGCAGTTCAAGCGGACTCTCCTACGAGCAGTACTTC. Translating it yields CASSSSGLSYEQYF. Variable domain in full (rest from reference TRBV28 and TRBJ2-7): DVKVTQSSRYLVKRTGEKVFLECVQDMDHENMFWYRQDPGLGLRLIYFSYDVKMKEKGDIPEGYSVSREKKERFSLILESASTNQTSMYLCASSSSGLSYEQYFGPGTRLTVT.